This TCR beta chain was found in a study of blood T cell repertoires in COVID-19. For the study at large: Acute-phase and convalescent COVID-19 samples originated in the United States, Italy and Spain. From T cells, B-cell-depleted T cells, or PBMCs came the material, which was cDNA or gDNA.

Trimming shortened V by 2 bases and J by 7 bases, and 30 bases separated the two germline ends. The germline CDR1 and CDR2 sequences are LNHDA and SQIVND (reference sequence). The CDR3 runs 20 residues. Per the original methods: Researchers report that nucleated cell counts were estimated from reference gene primer amplification. Some clones are missing from TCRdb's copy, which holds only in-frame ones; the method was immunoSEQ multiplex PCR. That table furnishes V, J and clone size, whereas the DNA furnished D and trimming. There are around 310,000 clones in the sample; around 89% occur only once, and more than 3% lies in the top ten.

The TCR was taken from a woman in her fifties or sixties with active or convalescent COVID-19. The specimen sequenced was peripheral blood. The V call is TRBV19, the J call TRBJ2-1; D uncertain. CDR3 amino acids: CASSIYGRRFEEFPRNEQFF. The CDR3 DNA sequence: TGTGCCAGTAGTATATATGGTCGCCGTTTTGAGGAATTTCCCCGGAATGAGCAGTTCTTC.